The source of this TCR beta chain is a study of CD8+CD57+ T cells in acquired aplastic anemia. As for the study in general: Sorted cells (CD4+ and CD8+) yielded DNA amounts that averaged approximately 3.2 ug.

The V gene's germline CDR1 is LNHNV and CDR2 YYDKDF (reference sequence). The CDR3 is 14 residues long. Trimming cost V 3 bases and J 8 bases, with 11 bases left between them. Genomic DNA was employed as the template in profiling TCR beta VDJ and CDR3. TCRdb re-called the reads with MiXCR, one entry per CDR3 protein. The sample has nearly 60,000 distinct CDR3 sequences, about 56% seen once. Patients chosen for sequencing had CD8+CD57+ cells that had expanded, as shown by flow cytometry. V and J are TRBV15 and TRBJ1-6, with unresolved D. What was sequenced was sorted CD4+, CD8+, or CD8+CD57+ T cells (not recorded which) from PBMCs. The origin of this receptor is a human donor with aplastic anemia. CDR3 in amino acids: CATSSAGGYSPLHF. CDR3 nucleotide sequence: TGTGCCACCAGCAGTGCCGGAGGGTATTCACCCCTCCACTTT.